Listed here are 25 T cell receptor beta chains from one sample, sequenced in a study of blood T cell repertoires in COVID-19 (dated by TCRdb to the early 2020s). Library creation used the immunoSEQ multiplex PCR assay. Here the immuneACCESS table is served through TCRdb, limited to in-frame sequences with V and J called. Missing clones are a known gap in these copies; in checked studies unresolved V genes cover under half, and the rest lacks a known reason. Counted in this sample were about 190,000 clones; about 88% of them appeared once. The ten largest make up about 1% of the sample. The source material was peripheral blood. These receptors were taken from a man aged 30-40 years with acute or convalescent COVID-19.

The rearrangement uses TRBV18 and TRBJ1-1; 7 bases fit TRBD1. V shed 2 bases, J shed 1 base, and the junction held 4 bases outside the gene matches. The CDR3 runs 15 residues. Germline CDR1 reads KGHSH; CDR2 reads LQKENI. For the CDR3, the DNA is TGTGCCAGCTCACCAGACAGGGTGAGGAACACTGAAGCTTTCTTT. Its protein is CASSPDRVRNTEAFF.

The CDR3 DNA sequence: TGTGCCAGCAGCGACGACAGTCAGAATCAGCCCCAGCATTTT. It codes for CASSDDSQNQPQHF. This chain uses TRBV2 with TRBJ1-5; TRBD1 is a possible D gene (5 bases). V gave up 6 bases and J gave up 4 bases, with 13 bases separating them. Germline CDR1 is SNHLY and CDR2 is FYNNEI. The CDR3 is made up of 14 amino acids.

Written as DNA, the CDR3 is TGTGCCACCAGTGCCGGGAGTTTCAATGAGCAGTTCTTC. Its protein is CATSAGSFNEQFF. The genes are TRBV24-1 and TRBJ2-1, with D possibly TRBD2 on 6 matching bases. The CDR3 is made up of 13 amino acids. The germline V gene has CDR1 KGHDR and CDR2 SFDVKD. Trimming cost V 5 bases and J 6 bases, with 10 bases left between them.

The chain is built from TRBV14 and TRBJ2-7; D unresolved. Germline V gene data show CDR1 as SGHDN and CDR2 as FVKESK. V was pared by 0 bases and J by 10 bases, with 7 bases between. The CDR3 loop spans 11 amino acids. CDR3 sequence (DNA): TGTGCCAGCAGCCAAGACAGTTTCCAGTACTTC. It specifies CASSQDSFQYF. The variable domain in full, completed from reference TRBV14 and TRBJ2-7, reads EAGVTQFPSHSVIEKGQTVTLRCDPISGHDNLYWYRRVMGKEIKFLLHFVKESKQDESGMPNNRFLAERTGGTYSTLKVQPAELEDSGVYFCASSQDSFQYFGPGTRLTVT.

This chain uses TRBV10-2 with TRBJ2-1; D remains ambiguous. Looked up from germline, CDR1 is WSHSY and CDR2 is SAAADI. This CDR3 has 13 residues. The V gene lost 2 bases and the J gene lost 6 bases, with 8 bases spanning the gap. In DNA, the CDR3 is TGCGCCAGCAGTGAGGGGCTAAGCAATGAGCAGTTCTTC. Amino acid sequence: CASSEGLSNEQFF.

The chain carries TRBV4-1 and TRBJ2-1, with a possible D match to TRBD1 (5 bases). This CDR3 is built from 14 residues. V was pared by 0 bases and J by 13 bases, with 16 bases between. CDR1 is MGHRA, CDR2 YSYEKL, per germline. DNA of the CDR3: TGCGCCAGCAGCCAAGAACAGGCCCTCACAAGTCAGTTCTTC. This encodes CASSQEQALTSQFF.

This clone was picked up one time. The chain recombines TRBV19 with TRBJ1-6, with TRBD1 matching 7 bases. Per germline, CDR1 LNHDA and CDR2 SQIVND (reference sequence). Trimming removed 4 bases from V and 4 bases from J; junction bases left unmatched: 10. The CDR3 runs 17 residues. CDR3 coding DNA: TGTGCCAGTAGTACAACGGGGACAGCCGTTTATAATTCACCCCTCCACTTT. Its protein product is CASSTTGTAVYNSPLHF.

The chain has TRBV5-1 and TRBJ2-3, with 7 bases fitting TRBD1. Germline CDR1 is SGHRS and CDR2 is YFSETQ. This CDR3 region has 15 residues. V gave up 2 bases and J gave up 3 bases; unmatched junction bases: 6. The CDR3 loop is CASSFGDSTTDTQYF. In DNA, the CDR3 is TGCGCCAGCAGCTTTGGGGACAGCACGACAGATACGCAGTATTTT. The complete variable domain, with remaining parts taken from reference TRBV5-1 and TRBJ2-3, reads KAGVTQTPRYLIKTRGQQVTLSCSPISGHRSVSWYQQTPGQGLQFLFEYFSETQRNKGNFPGRFSGRQFSNSRSEMNVSTLELGDSALYLCASSFGDSTTDTQYFGPGTRLTVL.

The chain is built from TRBV9 and TRBJ2-7; D ambiguous. V was trimmed by 0 bases and J by 2 bases, leaving 12 bases between them. The CDR3 loop spans 15 amino acids. Germline CDR1 is SGDLS and CDR2 is YYNGEE. The CDR3 reads CASSVDWYPTYEQYF. DNA of the CDR3: TGTGCCAGCAGCGTAGACTGGTACCCCACCTACGAGCAGTACTTC.

The chain is built from TRBV7-6 and TRBJ2-7; 9 bases agree with TRBD2. The germline V gene has CDR1 SGHVS and CDR2 FNYEAQ. J gave up 0 bases and V 1 base, and 1 base lay outside the gene matches. The CDR3 extends over 15 amino acids. Here the CDR3 reads CASSLGGRASYEQYF. The CDR3 DNA sequence: TGTGCCAGCAGCTTAGGCGGGAGGGCCTCCTACGAGCAGTACTTC.

The chain joins TRBV10-2 to TRBJ2-3, with 8 bases lining up with TRBD1. The junction had 5 bases not matched to a gene; V was cut back by 5 bases and J by 1 base. The germline CDR1 and CDR2 sequences are WSHSY and SAAADI. The CDR3 totals 15 residues. CDR3 protein: CASSSQGGRTDTQYF. DNA of the CDR3: TGCGCCAGCAGTTCACAGGGGGGACGCACAGATACGCAGTATTTT.

The chain employs TRBV7-2 and TRBJ1-4; 7 positions match TRBD1. Germline CDR1 reads SGHTA; CDR2 reads FQGNSA. The J segment lost 0 bases and the V segment lost 5 bases, leaving 9 bases of the junction unmatched. The CDR3 contains 17 residues. This CDR3 reads CASSLRQGGATNEKLFF. The DNA of the CDR3 is TGTGCCAGCAGCCTCCGACAGGGAGGTGCAACTAATGAAAAACTGTTTTTT. Full variable domain (remainder filled in from reference TRBV7-2 and TRBJ1-4): GAGVSQSPSNKVTEKGKDVELRCDPISGHTALYWYRQSLGQGLEFLIYFQGNSAPDKSGLPSDRFSAERTGGSVSTLTIQRTQQEDSAVYLCASSLRQGGATNEKLFFGSGTQLSVL.

This chain uses TRBV18 with TRBJ1-2; the match to TRBD1 covers 7 bases. V shed 3 bases and J 5 bases; nucleotides not matched to a gene: 9. The CDR3 is made up of 15 amino acids. The V gene's germline CDR1 is KGHSH and CDR2 LQKENI. CDR3 DNA: TGTGCCAGCTCACCTTCCGGACCGACAGGGTATGGCTACACCTTC. Translating gives CASSPSGPTGYGYTF.

J is TRBJ2-2 and V is TRBV6-5, with 7 bases identical to TRBD1. V trimming: 2 bases; J trimming: 4 bases; junction bases outside the gene matches: 4. The CDR3 loop spans 15 amino acids. CDR1 is MNHEY and CDR2 is SVGAGI in the germline V gene. The CDR3 sequence: CASSYEGAITGELFF. The CDR3 DNA follows: TGTGCCAGCAGTTACGAGGGGGCGATCACCGGGGAGCTGTTTTTT.

This chain links TRBV5-1 with TRBJ2-3; D is possibly TRBD2 (6 bases). Germline CDR1 is SGHRS and CDR2 is YFSETQ. The CDR3 covers 16 residues. The V end lost 0 bases, the J end lost 0 bases, and 11 bases lay between the germline ends. The CDR3: CASSLVATSSTDTQYF. DNA for the CDR3: TGCGCCAGCAGCTTGGTAGCGACTAGTAGCACAGATACGCAGTATTTT.

The V and J genes are TRBV2 and TRBJ2-1; D gene uncertain. Germline CDR1 SNHLY, CDR2 FYNNEI. The CDR3 loop spans 15 amino acids. V dropped 2 bases and J dropped 0 bases, with 8 bases sitting between them. The CDR3 sequence: CASSERFSSYNEQFF. The CDR3 DNA reads as TGTGCCAGCAGTGAAAGATTTAGCTCCTACAATGAGCAGTTCTTC.

The CDR3 DNA follows: TGTGCCAGCAGTAATAACAGGGTTCGGGTTTTTAGAGGCTACACCTTC. Residues: CASSNNRVRVFRGYTF. V usage is TRBV2 and J usage is TRBJ1-2, with a weak D call TRBD1 (6 bases). The CDR3 is 16 amino acids. CDR1 and CDR2 (germline): SNHLY, FYNNEI. Trimming removed 5 bases at V and 8 bases at J, with 24 bases between.

J is TRBJ1-4 and V is TRBV28, with no clear D. Germline V lookup: CDR1 MDHEN, CDR2 SYDVKM. Trimming took off 2 bases at V and 3 bases at J, with 16 bases between the two ends. The CDR3 consists of 17 residues. The CDR3 is CASSLVGLGAANEKLFF. DNA for the CDR3: TGTGCCAGCAGTTTAGTCGGCCTAGGTGCAGCTAATGAAAAACTGTTTTTT.

The V call is TRBV6-5, the J call TRBJ2-1; no clear D gene. Germline values: CDR1 MNHEY, CDR2 SVGAGI. Trimming stripped 2 bases from V and 1 base from J, with 12 bases between. CDR3 size: 16 residues. The CDR3 nucleotides read TGTGCCAGCAGTTACGCAGGTCAACCATCCTACAATGAGCAGTTCTTC. This sequence encodes CASSYAGQPSYNEQFF.

This chain connects TRBV28 to TRBJ2-6, with a weak D call TRBD2 (6 bases). The CDR3 loop spans 16 amino acids. Trimming removed 2 bases at V and 4 bases at J, with 12 bases between. Germline CDR1 and CDR2: MDHEN and SYDVKM. CDR3 nucleotide sequence: TGTGCCAGCAGTTTAGGCGGGGTGGAGGGGGCCAACGTCCTGACTTTC. It is translated as CASSLGGVEGANVLTF.

As for this clone: Other DNA sequences in the sample encode the same CDR3. This chain links TRBV6-1 with TRBJ2-7, with TRBD2 as a possible D gene (5 bases). Trimming left V 2 bases short and J 5 bases short, with 7 bases between. Per germline, CDR1 MNHNS and CDR2 SASEGT. The CDR3 extends over 12 amino acids. In DNA, the CDR3 is TGTGCCAGCAGTGAATCCGGGGACGAGCAGTACTTC. Translating gives CASSESGDEQYF.

This CDR3 is CASRTSGSTDTQYF. Written as DNA, the CDR3 is TGTGCCAGCAGAACTAGCGGGAGTACAGATACGCAGTATTTT. The V and J genes are TRBV2 and TRBJ2-3; the match to TRBD2 covers 11 bases. The germline V gene has CDR1 SNHLY and CDR2 FYNNEI. The CDR3 extends over 14 amino acids. The trim removed 6 bases at V and 3 bases at J, leaving 2 bases unmatched.

This chain joins TRBV6-1 and TRBJ1-1; D call uncertain. CDR3 length equals 12 residues. The ends were cut back, 0 bases at V and 11 bases at J, with 10 bases in the middle. Germline loops: CDR1 MNHNS, CDR2 SASEGT. Written as DNA, the CDR3 is TGTGCCAGCAGTGAAGCCGAGAAAACGGCTTTCTTT. Translating gives CASSEAEKTAFF.

This chain links TRBV6-6 with TRBJ1-6, with 7 bases lining up with TRBD1. V was clipped by 6 bases and J by 7 bases; unmatched bases: 6. Germline V gene lookup returns CDR1 MNHNY and CDR2 SVGAGI (reference sequence). The CDR3 contains 14 residues. CDR3 nucleotide sequence: TGTGCCAGCAGCTACGACAGGGCGAATTCACCCCTCCACTTT. Its translation: CASSYDRANSPLHF.

The table lists this clone with a few counts. The DNA for the CDR3 is TGTGCCAGCGGTATGATGGCAAACACCGGGGAGCTGTTTTTT. It specifies CASGMMANTGELFF. The rearrangement uses TRBV6-4 and TRBJ2-2; D is unresolved. CDR1 MRHNA and CDR2 SNTAGT come from the germline V gene. The CDR3 is made up of 14 amino acids. V was clipped by 8 bases and J by 2 bases, with 12 bases between them.